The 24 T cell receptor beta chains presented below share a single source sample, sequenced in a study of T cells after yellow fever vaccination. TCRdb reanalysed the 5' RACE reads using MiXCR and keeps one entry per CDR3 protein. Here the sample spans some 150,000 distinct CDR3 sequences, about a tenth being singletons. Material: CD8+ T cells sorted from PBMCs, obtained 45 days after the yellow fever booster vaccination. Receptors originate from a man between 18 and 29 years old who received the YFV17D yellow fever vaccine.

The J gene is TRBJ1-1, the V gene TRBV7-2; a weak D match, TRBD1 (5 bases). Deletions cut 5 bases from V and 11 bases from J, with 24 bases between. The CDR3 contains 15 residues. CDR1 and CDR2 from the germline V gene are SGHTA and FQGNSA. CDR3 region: CASSADMAGLWGAFF. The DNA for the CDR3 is TGTGCCAGCAGCGCGGATATGGCAGGCCTTTGGGGGGCTTTCTTT.

The CDR3 sequence: CASWPRRGAFGYTF. Written as DNA, the CDR3 is TGTGCCAGCTGGCCCCGGCGAGGAGCTTTTGGCTACACCTTC. The J gene is TRBJ1-2, the V gene TRBV13, with unresolved D. Germline CDR1 reads PRHDT; CDR2 reads FYEKMQ (reference sequence). The V gene lost 8 bases and the J gene lost 7 bases, with 20 bases spanning the gap. The CDR3 totals 14 residues. Full variable domain (rest looked up from reference TRBV13 and TRBJ1-2): AAGVIQSPRHLIKEKRETATLKCYPIPRHDTVYWYQQGPGQDPQFLISFYEKMQSDKGSIPDRFSAQQFSDYHSELNMSSLELGDSALYFCASWPRRGAFGYTFGSGTRLTVV.

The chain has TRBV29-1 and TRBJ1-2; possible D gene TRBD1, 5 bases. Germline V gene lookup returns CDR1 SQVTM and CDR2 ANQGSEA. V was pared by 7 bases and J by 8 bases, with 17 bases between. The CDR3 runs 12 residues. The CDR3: CSGRDRIGGYTF. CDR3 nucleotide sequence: TGCAGCGGTAGGGACCGCATCGGCGGCTACACCTTC.

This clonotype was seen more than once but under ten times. The CDR3 loop reads CASSFRVDMNTEAFF. CDR3 nucleotide sequence: TGTGCCAGCAGCTTTAGGGTCGATATGAACACTGAAGCTTTCTTT. The V and J genes are TRBV5-5 and TRBJ1-1; D remains unclear. CDR1 and CDR2 (germline): SGHKS, YYEKEE (reference sequence). This CDR3 contains 15 residues. V was pared by 2 bases and J by 0 bases, with 11 bases between.

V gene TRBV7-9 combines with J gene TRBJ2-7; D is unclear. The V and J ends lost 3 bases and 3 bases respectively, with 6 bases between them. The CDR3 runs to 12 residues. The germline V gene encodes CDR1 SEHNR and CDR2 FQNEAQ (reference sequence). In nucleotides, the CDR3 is TGTGCCAGCAGCTTTCTGGGCTACGAGCAGTACTTC. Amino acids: CASSFLGYEQYF. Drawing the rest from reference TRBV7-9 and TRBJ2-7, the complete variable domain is DTGVSQNPRHKITKRGQNVTFRCDPISEHNRLYWYRQTLGQGPEFLTYFQNEAQLEKSRLLSDRFSAERPKGSFSTLEIQRTEQGDSAMYLCASSFLGYEQYFGPGTRLTVT.

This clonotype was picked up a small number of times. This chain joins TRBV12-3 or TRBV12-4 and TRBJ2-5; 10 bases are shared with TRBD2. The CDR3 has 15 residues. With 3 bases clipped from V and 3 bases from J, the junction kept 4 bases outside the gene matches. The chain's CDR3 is CASSFRLAGEETQYF. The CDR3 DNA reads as TGTGCCAGCAGTTTCCGGCTAGCGGGGGAAGAGACCCAGTACTTC.

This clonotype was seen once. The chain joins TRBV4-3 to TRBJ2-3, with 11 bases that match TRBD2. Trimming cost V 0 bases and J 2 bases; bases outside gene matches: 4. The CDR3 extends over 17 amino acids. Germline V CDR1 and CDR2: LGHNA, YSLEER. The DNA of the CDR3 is TGCGCCAGCAGCCAAGATAGCGGGGGGGCGTCCACAGATACGCAGTATTTT. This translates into CASSQDSGGASTDTQYF.

CDR3 nucleotides: TGTGCCAGCAGCCCCTCCGGGGGCAGAGGGGAGCAGTACTTC. It specifies CASSPSGGRGEQYF. The rearrangement uses TRBV12-3 or TRBV12-4 and TRBJ2-7; D tentatively fits TRBD1 or TRBD2 (6 bases each). V lost 6 bases, J lost 7 bases, and 19 bases lay in between. The CDR3 has 14 residues.

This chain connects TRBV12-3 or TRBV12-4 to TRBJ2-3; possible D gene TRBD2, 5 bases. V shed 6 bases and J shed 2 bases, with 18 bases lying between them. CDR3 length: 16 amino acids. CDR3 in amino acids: CASSLRRDRVTDTQYF. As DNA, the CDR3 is TGTGCCAGCAGCCTTCGTCGGGATCGGGTCACAGATACGCAGTATTTT.

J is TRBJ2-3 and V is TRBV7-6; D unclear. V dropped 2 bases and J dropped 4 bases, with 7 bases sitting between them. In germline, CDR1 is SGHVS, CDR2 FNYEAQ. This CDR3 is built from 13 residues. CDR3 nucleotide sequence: TGTGCCAGCAGCTTAAGTACCCCAGATACGCAGTATTTT. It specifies CASSLSTPDTQYF.

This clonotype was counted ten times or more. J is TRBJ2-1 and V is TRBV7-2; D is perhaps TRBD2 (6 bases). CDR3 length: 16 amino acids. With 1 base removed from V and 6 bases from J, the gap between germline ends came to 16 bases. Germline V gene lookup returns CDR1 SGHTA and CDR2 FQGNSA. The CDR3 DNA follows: TGTGCCAGCAGCTTAGGGAAGACTAGTTTATCCAATGAGCAGTTCTTC. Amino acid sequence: CASSLGKTSLSNEQFF. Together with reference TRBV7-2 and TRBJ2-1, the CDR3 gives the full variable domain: GAGVSQSPSNKVTEKGKDVELRCDPISGHTALYWYRQSLGQGLEFLIYFQGNSAPDKSGLPSDRFSAERTGGSVSTLTIQRTQQEDSAVYLCASSLGKTSLSNEQFFGPGTRLTVL.

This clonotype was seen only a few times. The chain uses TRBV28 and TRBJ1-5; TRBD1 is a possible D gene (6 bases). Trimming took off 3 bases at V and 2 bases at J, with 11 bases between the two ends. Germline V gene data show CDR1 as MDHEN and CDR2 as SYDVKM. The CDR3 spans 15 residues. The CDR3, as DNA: TGTGCCAGCAGTTTCGGTCCAGGGGGCAATCAGCCCCAGCATTTT. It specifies CASSFGPGGNQPQHF.

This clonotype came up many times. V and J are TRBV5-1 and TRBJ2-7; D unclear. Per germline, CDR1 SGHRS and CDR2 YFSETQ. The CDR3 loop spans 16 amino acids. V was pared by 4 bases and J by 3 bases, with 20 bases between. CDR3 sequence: CASSHAGWEVVYEQYV. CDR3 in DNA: TGCGCCAGCAGCCACGCCGGATGGGAAGTGGTCTACGAGCAGTACGTC.

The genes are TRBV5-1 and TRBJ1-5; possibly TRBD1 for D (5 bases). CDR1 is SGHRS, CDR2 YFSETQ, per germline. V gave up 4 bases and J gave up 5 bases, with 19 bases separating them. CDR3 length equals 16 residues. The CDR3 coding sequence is TGCGCCAGCAGCACCCGTGGGGGGAGGGAGGATCAGCCCCAGCATTTT. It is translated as CASSTRGGREDQPQHF.

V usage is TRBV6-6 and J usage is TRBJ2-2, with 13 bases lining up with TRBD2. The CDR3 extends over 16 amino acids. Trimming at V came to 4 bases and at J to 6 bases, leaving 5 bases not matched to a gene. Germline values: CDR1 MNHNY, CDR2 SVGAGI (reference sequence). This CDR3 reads CASSLTSGGAPGELFF. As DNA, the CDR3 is TGTGCCAGCAGTTTAACTAGCGGGGGGGCCCCCGGGGAGCTGTTTTTT.

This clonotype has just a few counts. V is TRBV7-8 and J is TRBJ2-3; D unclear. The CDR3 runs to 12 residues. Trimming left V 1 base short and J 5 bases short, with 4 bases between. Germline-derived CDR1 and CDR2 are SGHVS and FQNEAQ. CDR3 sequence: CASSLGVDTQYF. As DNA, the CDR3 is TGTGCCAGCAGCTTAGGAGTAGATACGCAGTATTTT.

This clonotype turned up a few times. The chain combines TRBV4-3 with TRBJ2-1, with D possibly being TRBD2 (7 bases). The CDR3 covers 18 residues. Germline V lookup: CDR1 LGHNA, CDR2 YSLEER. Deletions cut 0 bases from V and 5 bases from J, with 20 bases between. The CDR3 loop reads CASSQEAGARGLDNEQFF. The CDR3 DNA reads TGCGCCAGCAGCCAAGAGGCGGGGGCGAGGGGTCTCGACAATGAGCAGTTCTTC.

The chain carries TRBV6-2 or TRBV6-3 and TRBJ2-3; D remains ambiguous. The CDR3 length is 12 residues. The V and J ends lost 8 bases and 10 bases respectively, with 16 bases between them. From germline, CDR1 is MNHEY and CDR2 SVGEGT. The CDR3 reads CASSRALLAQYF. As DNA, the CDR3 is TGTGCCAGCTCTAGGGCCTTACTGGCGCAGTATTTT.

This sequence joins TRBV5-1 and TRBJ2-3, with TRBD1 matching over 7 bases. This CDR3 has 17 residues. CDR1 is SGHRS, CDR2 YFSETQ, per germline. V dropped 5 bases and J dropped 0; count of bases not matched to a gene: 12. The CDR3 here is CASRGSTGASSTDTQYF. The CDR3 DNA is TGCGCCAGCAGGGGATCCACAGGGGCATCTAGCACAGATACGCAGTATTTT.

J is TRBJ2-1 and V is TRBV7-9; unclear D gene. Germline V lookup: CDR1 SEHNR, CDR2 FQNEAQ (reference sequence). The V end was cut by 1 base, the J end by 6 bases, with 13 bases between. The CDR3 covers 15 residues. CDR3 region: CASSLGAMVINEQFF. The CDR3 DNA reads TGTGCCAGCAGCTTAGGTGCTATGGTTATCAATGAGCAGTTCTTC.

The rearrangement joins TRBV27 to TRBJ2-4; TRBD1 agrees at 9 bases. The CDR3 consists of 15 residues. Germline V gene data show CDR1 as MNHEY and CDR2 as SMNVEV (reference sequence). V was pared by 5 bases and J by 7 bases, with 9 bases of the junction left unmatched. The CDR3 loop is CASSQPSGQGNIQYF. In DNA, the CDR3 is TGTGCCAGCAGTCAGCCTTCGGGACAGGGCAACATTCAGTACTTC.

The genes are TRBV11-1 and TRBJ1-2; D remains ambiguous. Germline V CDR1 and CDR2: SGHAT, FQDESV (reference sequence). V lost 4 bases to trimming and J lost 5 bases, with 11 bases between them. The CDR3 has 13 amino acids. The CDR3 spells CASSWDTAYGYTF. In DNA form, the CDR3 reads TGTGCCAGCAGCTGGGATACTGCATATGGCTACACCTTC.

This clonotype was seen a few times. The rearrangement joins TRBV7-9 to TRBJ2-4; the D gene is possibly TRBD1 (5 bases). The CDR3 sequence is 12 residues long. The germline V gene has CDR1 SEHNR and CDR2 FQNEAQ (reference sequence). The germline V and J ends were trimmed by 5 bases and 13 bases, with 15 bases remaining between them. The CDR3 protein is CASSIAGNGQYF. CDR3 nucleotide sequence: TGTGCCAGCAGCATTGCAGGGAATGGGCAGTACTTC.

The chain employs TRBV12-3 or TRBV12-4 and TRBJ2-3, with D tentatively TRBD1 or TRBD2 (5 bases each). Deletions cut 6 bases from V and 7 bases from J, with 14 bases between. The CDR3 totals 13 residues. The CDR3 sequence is CASSPRGANTQYF. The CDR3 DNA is TGTGCCAGCAGCCCCAGAGGGGCCAATACGCAGTATTTT.